A selection of T cell receptor beta chains follows, all from one sample in a study of metastatic and nonmetastatic thyroid tumors. TCRdb re-called the PCR reads through MiXCR. The sample shows about 43,000 clones, under 4% of them seen only once. The sample comprised blood. Source of these receptors: a female donor with papillary thyroid cancer or a benign thyroid nodule (not recorded which). Some clones in this sample may be carry-over from other donors' samples. CDR3s include the opening cysteine and the closing phenylalanine or tryptophan. The D gene is left open where the match is weak. Only some rows state a clone size, as once, few, many or a class for expanded clones.

v_call	clone_size	d_call	j_call	cdr3_nt	cdr3_aa
TRBV5-6	many	TRBD1	TRBJ1-2	TGTGCCAGCAGCCCCGGGACAGGTGCCTCGGGCTATGGCTACACCTTC	CASSPGTGASGYGYTF
TRBV28	many	-	TRBJ1-1	TGTGCCAGCAGTTCTATGGGGACGTTGATGAACACGGAAGCTTTCTTT	CASSSMGTLMNTEAFF
TRBV27	many	TRBD1	TRBJ2-5	TGTGCCAGCAGATCTCTCGGGACAGTAGAGACCCAGTACTTC	CASRSLGTVETQYF
TRBV7-3	many	TRBD2	TRBJ2-5	TGTGCCAGCAGCCCCAGCGGGAAGCGGCAAGAGACCCAGTACTTC	CASSPSGKRQETQYF
TRBV12-3/TRBV12-4	-	TRBD1	TRBJ2-7	TGTGCCAGCAGTTTCCCCGGACAGGGGGTGACGTTGCAGTACTTC	CASSFPGQGVTLQYF
TRBV6-1	-	TRBD1	TRBJ1-1	TGTGCCAGCAGTGAGGACAGGGAAGGAACTGAAGCTTTCTTT	CASSEDREGTEAFF
TRBV12-3/TRBV12-4	many	-	TRBJ2-5	TGTGCCAGCAGCCGGAAGGGACGCCAGCAGACCCAGTACTTC	CASSRKGRQQTQYF
TRBV3-1	many	-	TRBJ1-5	TGTGCCAGCAGCCGAAACAGGGATCAGCCCCAGCATTTT	CASSRNRDQPQHF
TRBV18	few	-	TRBJ2-3	TGTGCCAGCTCACCGGACACTAGCACAGATACGCAGTATTTT	CASSPDTSTDTQYF
TRBV6-1	-	TRBD2	TRBJ2-7	TGTGCCAGCAGTGAATGGGCTAGCGGACCTTACGAGCAGTACTTC	CASSEWASGPYEQYF
TRBV6-5	few	-	TRBJ2-1	TGTGCCAGCAGTTACTCGGTGGATGAGCAGTTCTTC	CASSYSVDEQFF
TRBV6-9	-	TRBD1	TRBJ2-7	TGTGCCAGCAGTTCAGAGACAGGGGACGAGCAGTACTTC	CASSSETGDEQYF
TRBV29-1	-	-	TRBJ2-7	TGCAGCGCCCCCGGGCCCCGCGGCGAGCAGTACTTC	CSAPGPRGEQYF
TRBV6-9	-	-	TRBJ1-1	TGTGCCAGCAGTTACGAGGGGAGGATGAACACTGAAGCTTTCTTT	CASSYEGRMNTEAFF
TRBV3-1	few	TRBD2	TRBJ2-1	TGTGCCAGCAGCCTCGCTAGCGGGACTACCTACAATGAGCAGTTCTTC	CASSLASGTTYNEQFF
TRBV30	many	TRBD1	TRBJ2-3	TGTGCCTGGACAAAGGGGGCCCGAGATACGCAGTATTTT	CAWTKGARDTQYF
TRBV20-1	many	-	TRBJ2-7	TGCAGTGCTAGACCAGGACCCTCCTACGAGCAGTACTTC	CSARPGPSYEQYF
TRBV6-1	many	TRBD2	TRBJ2-1	TGTGCCAGCAGTCTGACTAGCGGGGTCTTCAATGAGCAGTTCTTC	CASSLTSGVFNEQFF
TRBV24-1	many	-	TRBJ2-5	TGTGCCACCAGTGATCCCCTTCGGGAGACCCAGTACTTC	CATSDPLRETQYF
TRBV6-2/TRBV6-3	many	-	TRBJ1-1	TGTGCCAGCAGCACGGAGGGGCTGAACACTGAAGCTTTCTTT	CASSTEGLNTEAFF
TRBV20-1	many	TRBD2	TRBJ2-7	TGCAGTGCTAGAGTTTCCAGGGCGGCTAGCGGGAGTTACGAGCAGTACTTC	CSARVSRAASGSYEQYF
TRBV29-1	few	TRBD1	TRBJ2-1	TGCAGCGTTGATGACAGGGGGTCAGGCAATGAGCAGTTCTTC	CSVDDRGSGNEQFF
TRBV7-2	few	-	TRBJ1-2	TGTGCCAGCACCAAGGGGACAACTACTAACTATGGCTACACCTTC	CASTKGTTTNYGYTF
TRBV6-4	-	TRBD2	TRBJ2-1	TGTGCCAGCAGTGACTCACTAGCGGGAGCTCATGAGCAGTTCTTC	CASSDSLAGAHEQFF
TRBV3-1	many	-	TRBJ1-1	TGTGCCAGCAGCCCTGGGGGCAACGCTGAAGCTTTCTTT	CASSPGGNAEAFF
TRBV9	-	TRBD1	TRBJ1-1	TGTGCCAGCAGCCCCTCCGAGGGGGCTAGCATGGCTGAAGCTTTCTTT	CASSPSEGASMAEAFF
TRBV29-1	many	TRBD1	TRBJ2-2	TGCAGCGGCGGACAGGGGACCCCCACCGGGGAGCTGTTTTTT	CSGGQGTPTGELFF
TRBV7-9	-	TRBD1	TRBJ1-2	TGTGCCAGCAGCTTCACAGGGGCGACCTATGGCTACACCTTC	CASSFTGATYGYTF
TRBV20-1	few	TRBD2	TRBJ2-1	TGCAGTGCTGAGAATAGCGGGTTTTCCTACAATGAGCAGTTCTTC	CSAENSGFSYNEQFF